This T cell receptor beta chain stems from a study of blood T cells in healthy people across ages (dated by TCRdb to 2013 to 2016). Some background on the complete study: In model experiments, template switching captured about one uniquely barcoded TCR beta cDNA molecule for every two T cells. To track age-related changes in TCR beta repertoire diversity, the study relied on deep sequencing normalized with unique cDNA molecular identifiers. The donors were divided into four age groups: young (average approximately 17 years), middle-aged (approximately 39), aged (approximately 59) and long-lived (roughly 86). Donors of different ages were randomly distributed across sequencing lanes to avoid experimental bias. The study analyzed two additional independent replicas of 1 million unique cDNA reads from the same blood draw for two donors, one aged 18 to 30 and one aged 80 or older. Study-wide conclusions, independent of this receptor: Because donor CMV infection status was unknown, age-related changes in expanded clonotypes were potentially confounded. Estimates of total diversity based on one million sequenced T cells were regarded as lower bounds and as underestimates. Compared with the aged group, more naive CD4+ T cells, fewer expanded clones and increased TCR diversity were shown by the long-lived group, suggesting age selection. Because profiling used bulk unsorted PBMCs, naive and antigen-experienced compartments could not be compared conclusively. Observed TCR beta diversity per million T cells fell roughly linearly with age, and a significant reduction was already apparent by age around 40. The percentage of naive T cells measured by flow cytometry correlated strongly with observed TCR beta diversity.

The germline V gene supplies CDR1 MGHRA and CDR2 YSYEKL. The CDR3, cysteine through phenylalanine, is 15 amino acids long. Only the CDR3 DNA is retained, 45 bases long and in frame from the first base. Unmatched junction bases come to 5, with V trimmed by 4 bases and J by 4 bases. The method was 5' RACE. The listed sequencing device is Illumina HiSeq 2500. A second roughly 7 to 11 cycle PCR used a sample-barcoded 5' primer and a J-beta primer mix. A template-switch 5' adaptor carrying 12 random nucleotides introduced a unique molecular identifier onto each TCR beta cDNA molecule. Each sample yielded at least 3 million CDR3-containing paired-end reads. The Mint cDNA synthesis kit, primed by a TRBC-specific oligonucleotide, was used to synthesize first-strand cDNA from all RNA. Following uracil-DNA glycosylase treatment, a first 18-cycle PCR with universal primers M1SS and BC2_uni_R was performed on all cDNA. Turning to the authors' computational methods: Each sample was normalized by randomly selecting 1 million high-quality reads, each carrying a distinct molecular identifier. Reads sharing molecular identifiers were discarded rather than binned into consensus sequences. MiTCR, run with a Q25 quality threshold and the strictest error-elimination algorithm, handled CDR3 identification, clonotype clustering and error correction. Lower-bound total TCR beta diversity was estimated with a nonparametric unseen species model using Euler transformation. TCRdb reprocessed the public reads (quality trimming at Q25 with fastp, clone calling with MiXCR) and kept in-frame beta chains. When rows share a CDR3 protein, they turn into one entry using the most common DNA and genes. What appears here as the V and J calls and clone size reflects TCRdb's work, not the paper's. For this sample there are about a million distinct CDR3 sequences; less than 45% appear just once. The ten largest clonotypes hold about 12% of the sample.

This clonotype appeared a few times. What this receptor recognizes is not known. No clone much larger than this one lies a single base away; base qualities are absent. The donors were roughly 39 Caucasian individuals from Russia, aged roughly 6 to 90 years, who were systemically healthy. Each donor gave approximately 9.4 milliliters of peripheral blood, drawn into EDTA-treated Vacutainer tubes. Ficoll-Paque density-gradient centrifugation was used to isolate PBMCs, with at least 7 million per sample. Trizol reagent was used to extract total RNA from PBMCs, with at least 6 micrograms per sample. Naive CD45RAhigh/CD27high T cell percentages were measured by flow cytometry on a PBMC aliquot from every donor.

The sequenced material came from blood. This receptor was obtained from a man aged 18 to 29 in good health. The rearrangement combines TRBV4-1 with TRBJ2-2; the central 8 bases match TRBD2. Here the CDR3 is given as CASSLSGGVTGELFF. The DNA sequence reads TGCGCCAGCAGCCTATCGGGAGGGGTCACCGGGGAGCTGTTTTTT.